This T cell receptor beta chain was retrieved from a study of T-cell reconstitution after alpha-beta-depleted transplantation in children. Unique molecular identifiers tagged the TCRbeta library. TCRdb fed the PCR reads into MiXCR, producing one record per CDR3 protein. There are hundreds of thousands of distinct CDR3 sequences in the sample; over 10% occur only once, and 2.2% lies in the top ten. Trimming took off 4 bases at V and 3 bases at J, with 19 bases between the two ends. This CDR3 is 17 amino acids long. CDR1 SGHTA and CDR2 FQGNSA come from the germline V gene. Notes on the study in general: From newly produced T cells came most of the T-cell counts and diversity one year after transplant.

This clonotype was seen more than once but under ten times. Its antigen is not known. The chain carries TRBV7-2 and TRBJ2-1, with a tentative D call TRBD2 (6 bases). This receptor was identified in a male patient aged 10 to 17 who had a stem cell transplant for acute myeloid leukemia, so the T cells may come from the graft donor. The input for sequencing was PBMCs, mostly from graft donor cells, taken 360 days after TCRalphabeta/CD19-depleted stem cell transplant. The CDR3 is CASSSRDAGNIYNEQFF. The CDR3 coding sequence is TGTGCCAGCAGCTCCCGGGACGCGGGAAACATCTACAATGAGCAGTTCTTC.